These 27 T cell receptor beta chains originate from one sample sequenced in a study of T-cell memory formation after mild COVID-19 (dated by TCRdb to about 2021). The library was produced with 5' RACE. Sequencing was performed on an Illumina NovaSeq 6000. The public reads were reanalyzed by TCRdb: fastp trimming at Q25, MiXCR alignment, in-frame beta chains only. Records with the same CDR3 protein are collapsed into one entry carrying the most frequent genes and DNA. The sample has more than 400,000 distinct CDR3 sequences on record, 15% to 20% of them singletons. 9% to 15% of the sample is held by the ten biggest clonotypes. Sequenced input: PBMCs or a T cell subset sorted from them (not recorded which). These receptors were taken from an adult woman who had mild COVID-19 (a few samples of this study predate the infection). The sample titles of this study are shuffled in the database, so cell type and time point are left out; the donor was told from shared clones.

This clonotype was counted only a few times. The chain couples TRBV12-3 or TRBV12-4 to TRBJ1-1, with D possibly being TRBD1 (5 bases). V was pared by 8 bases and J by 3 bases, with 13 bases between. This CDR3 spans 13 amino acids. The CDR3 region is CASAFREYTEAFF. As DNA, the CDR3 is TGTGCCAGCGCCTTCAGGGAGTACACTGAAGCTTTCTTT.

This clonotype appeared a few times. This sequence joins TRBV20-1 and TRBJ2-3, with 12 positions matching TRBD1. Looked up from germline, CDR1 is DFQATT and CDR2 is SNEGSKA (reference sequence). CDR3 size: 15 residues. V lost 4 bases to trimming and J lost 6 bases; unmatched junction nucleotides: 8. This chain's CDR3 is CSANPGQGALDTQYF. In DNA, the CDR3 is TGCAGTGCTAACCCGGGACAGGGGGCTTTGGATACGCAGTATTTT.

The chain employs TRBV4-1 and TRBJ1-1; D is perhaps TRBD1 (6 bases). The CDR3 contains 16 residues. Germline CDR1 is MGHRA and CDR2 is YSYEKL. V lost 0 bases, J lost 5 bases, and 16 bases lay in between. CDR3 nucleotides: TGCGCCAGCAGCCAAGATTTCCCACAGGGAGGGACTGAAGCTTTCTTT. Translating it yields CASSQDFPQGGTEAFF.

The chain carries TRBV5-1 and TRBJ1-1; no definite D call. Germline CDR1 is SGHRS and CDR2 is YFSETQ. This CDR3 is 14 amino acids long. Trimming shortened V by 4 bases and J by 4 bases, and 14 bases separated the two germline ends. The chain's CDR3 is CASSLVGEGTEAFF. CDR3 coding DNA: TGCGCCAGCAGCCTGGTCGGTGAAGGCACTGAAGCTTTCTTT.

The J gene is TRBJ2-7, the V gene TRBV6-5; D gene ambiguous. Trimming left V 2 bases short and J 9 bases short, with 20 bases between. Germline-derived CDR1 and CDR2 are MNHEY and SVGAGI. This CDR3 is 15 amino acids long. The DNA of the CDR3 is TGTGCCAGCAGTTACCTGGGCGGACCCATAGGCGGGCAGTACTTC. Translated, it gives CASSYLGGPIGGQYF.

V and J are TRBV4-3 and TRBJ2-2; TRBD2 aligns across 7 bases. Germline CDR1 and CDR2: LGHNA and YSLEER. This CDR3 is built from 16 residues. V dropped 3 bases and J dropped 1; count of bases not matched to a gene: 5. CDR3 protein: CASSHPGLGNTGELFF. The CDR3 bases are TGCGCCAGCAGCCACCCCGGACTAGGGAACACCGGGGAGCTGTTTTTT.

This clonotype was detected a few times. The rearrangement links TRBV3-1 to TRBJ2-1; TRBD1 is a possible D gene (6 bases). The germline V gene has CDR1 LGHDT and CDR2 YNNKEL (reference sequence). The CDR3 extends over 13 amino acids. Trimming removed 4 bases from V and 8 bases from J, with 12 bases in between. The CDR3 nucleotides read TGTGCCAGCAGCCCGGGACACGTCGATGAGCAGTTCTTC. It yields the protein CASSPGHVDEQFF.

CDR3 nucleotide sequence: TGCAGTGCTAGTTATCAGCTCGCGGATCAGTACTTC. Translation: CSASYQLADQYF. This chain joins TRBV20-1 and TRBJ2-7; D call uncertain. Trimming took off 3 bases at V and 10 bases at J, with 16 bases between the two ends. Germline V gives CDR1 DFQATT, CDR2 SNEGSKA (reference sequence). This CDR3 has 12 amino acids.

This clonotype was counted a single time. CDR3 in DNA: TGTGCCAGCAGCGTAGTGGCAGGGGAGGGCGAGCAGTACTTC. It specifies CASSVVAGEGEQYF. V gene TRBV9 combines with J gene TRBJ2-7; tentative D call: TRBD2 (7 bases). The ends were cut back, 0 bases at V and 6 bases at J, with 13 bases in the middle. Germline-derived CDR1 and CDR2 are SGDLS and YYNGEE. CDR3 length: 14 residues.

This clonotype has a handful of counts. This chain connects TRBV4-1 to TRBJ1-3; D not resolved. Per the germline V gene, CDR1 is MGHRA and CDR2 is YSYEKL. V was cut by 4 bases and J by 0 bases, with 19 bases left in between. The CDR3 contains 18 residues. For the CDR3, the DNA is TGCGCCAGCAGCCTCCTACTGGCCCCCATTAACTCTGGAAACACCATATATTTT. Translation gives CASSLLLAPINSGNTIYF.

The rearrangement links TRBV4-1 to TRBJ1-2, with a tentative D call TRBD1 (6 bases). Germline V gene lookup returns CDR1 MGHRA and CDR2 YSYEKL. The CDR3 loop spans 17 amino acids. The V and J ends lost 1 base and 5 bases respectively, with 20 bases between them. The CDR3 DNA is TGCGCCAGCAGCCAAGTAGACGGGGGACACCTGGGGTATGGCTACACCTTC. Amino acid sequence: CASSQVDGGHLGYGYTF.

The table lists this clonotype with a few counts. In DNA, the CDR3 is TGCGCCAGCAGCTTGGACGGGACAGCCTACGAGCAGTACTTC. Its translation: CASSLDGTAYEQYF. The V and J genes are TRBV5-1 and TRBJ2-7; 7 bases map to TRBD1. Germline V lookup: CDR1 SGHRS, CDR2 YFSETQ. The CDR3 sequence is 14 residues long. V gave up 0 bases and J gave up 2 bases; unmatched junction bases: 2.

There are a few counts of this clonotype. The rearrangement uses TRBV6-5 and TRBJ2-5; weak D call: TRBD2 (6 bases). Trimming took off 0 bases at V and 0 bases at J, with 8 bases between the two ends. The CDR3 totals 15 residues. Germline V gene data show CDR1 as MNHEY and CDR2 as SVGAGI. CDR3 protein: CASSYSWGDQETQYF. CDR3 DNA: TGTGCCAGCAGTTACTCGTGGGGGGACCAAGAGACCCAGTACTTC.

In this sample, this clonotype turned up a few times. This sequence joins TRBV12-3 or TRBV12-4 and TRBJ2-7, with a tentative D call TRBD2 (6 bases). CDR3 length: 14 residues. Trimming left V 5 bases short and J 3 bases short, with 14 bases between. The chain's CDR3 is CASSPRDSDYEQYF. Here the CDR3 DNA reads TGTGCCAGCAGTCCCCGGGACTCGGACTACGAGCAGTACTTC.

The chain couples TRBV5-1 to TRBJ1-5; D unresolved. CDR3 length: 16 residues. Trimming took 2 bases from V and 2 from J, leaving 14 bases between them. In germline, CDR1 is SGHRS, CDR2 YFSETQ. The CDR3 coding sequence is TGCGCCAGCAGCTTAGCGGGATTAAATGGCAATCAGCCCCAGCATTTT. The encoded protein is CASSLAGLNGNQPQHF.

The chain combines TRBV7-9 with TRBJ1-2, with a tentative D call TRBD1 (5 bases). Germline loops: CDR1 SEHNR, CDR2 FQNEAQ (reference sequence). This CDR3 has 13 amino acids. The V and J ends lost 5 bases and 8 bases respectively, with 15 bases between them. The CDR3 nucleotides are TGTGCCAGCAGCCTTCAGGGCTCCTCGGGCTACACCTTC. Translating gives CASSLQGSSGYTF.

This clonotype was seen more than once but under ten times. V gene TRBV5-6 combines with J gene TRBJ2-4; D not certain. The CDR3 contains 13 residues. Between the trimmed V and J ends, which lost 2 bases and 14 bases, there was a span of 17 bases. Germline V gene lookup returns CDR1 SGHDT and CDR2 YYEEEE. Written as DNA, the CDR3 is TGTGCCAGCAGCTTACGTAGTTCTCCTAGGGAGTACTTC. This translates into CASSLRSSPREYF. Together with reference TRBV5-6 and TRBJ2-4, the CDR3 gives the full variable domain: DAGVTQSPTHLIKTRGQQVTLRCSPKSGHDTVSWYQQALGQGPQFIFQYYEEEERQRGNFPDRFSGHQFPNYSSELNVNALLLGDSALYLCASSLRSSPREYFGAGTRLSVL.

This clonotype was counted a few times. This sequence joins TRBV6-8 and TRBJ1-2; perhaps TRBD1 as D (5 bases). Germline-derived CDR1 and CDR2 are MNHGY and SAAAGT. The V and J ends lost 2 bases and 7 bases respectively, with 20 bases between them. The CDR3 consists of 16 residues. This CDR3 reads CASSYVSWPDMCGYTF. The DNA for the CDR3 is TGTGCCAGCAGTTACGTCTCTTGGCCGGACATGTGTGGCTACACCTTC.

This clonotype was seen a few times. The CDR3 spells CASSPNRDYPYEQYF. The CDR3 bases are TGTGCCAGCAGCCCAAACCGGGACTATCCCTACGAGCAGTACTTC. This chain joins TRBV9 and TRBJ2-7; 7 bases agree with TRBD2. The germline V gene encodes CDR1 SGDLS and CDR2 YYNGEE. The CDR3 totals 15 residues. Trimming at V came to 4 bases and at J to 2 bases, leaving 9 bases not matched to a gene.

This clonotype occurred a few times. The chain joins TRBV12-3 or TRBV12-4 to TRBJ1-2; D gene ambiguous. Trimming took 7 bases from V and 3 from J, leaving 21 bases between them. The CDR3 runs 16 residues. The CDR3 spells CASTLGLPGVYYGYTF. In DNA form, the CDR3 reads TGTGCCAGCACCTTAGGGTTGCCCGGGGTATACTATGGCTACACCTTC.

There are a few counts of this clonotype. This rearrangement joins TRBV12-3 or TRBV12-4 to TRBJ2-2; D is ambiguous. Trimming left V 6 bases short and J 6 bases short, with 11 bases between. The CDR3 consists of 13 residues. The CDR3 spells CASRPGGAGELFF. CDR3 coding DNA: TGTGCCAGCAGGCCCGGTGGTGCCGGGGAGCTGTTTTTT.

V usage is TRBV20-1 and J usage is TRBJ2-7; D may be TRBD2 (6 bases). Germline lookup yields CDR1 DFQATT and CDR2 SNEGSKA (reference sequence). The V end lost 5 bases, the J end lost 4 bases, and 18 bases lay between the germline ends. There are 14 residues in the CDR3. The CDR3 loop reads CSAGVPGLTYEQYF. CDR3 DNA: TGCAGTGCTGGCGTACCGGGACTCACGTACGAGCAGTACTTC.

V is TRBV7-9 and J is TRBJ1-6, with no clear D. V was clipped by 7 bases and J by 2 bases, with 12 bases between them. Germline assignment: CDR1 SEHNR and CDR2 FQNEAQ (reference sequence). The CDR3 contains 15 residues. The chain's CDR3 is CASIILTAYNSPLHF. The CDR3 DNA sequence: TGTGCCAGCATCATCCTGACGGCCTATAATTCACCCCTCCACTTT.

The chain couples TRBV30 to TRBJ1-5; D ambiguous. The V gene's germline CDR1 is GTSNPN and CDR2 SVGIG (reference sequence). The CDR3 contains 13 residues. Trimming took 2 bases from V and 1 from J, leaving 6 bases between them. The CDR3 DNA follows: TGTGCCTGGAGTTTTACGAGCAATCAGCCCCAGCATTTT. Its protein product is CAWSFTSNQPQHF.

The gene calls are TRBV6-2 or TRBV6-3 and TRBJ1-1; D is unclear. Trimming took off 8 bases at V and 1 base at J, with 11 bases between the two ends. Germline V gives CDR1 MNHEY, CDR2 SVGEGT. The CDR3 extends over 13 amino acids. CDR3 coding DNA: TGTGCCAGCGCCCACACGGAGAACACTGAAGCTTTCTTT. It codes for CASAHTENTEAFF.

This chain joins TRBV7-9 and TRBJ1-5; D uncertain. The CDR3 is 16 amino acids. Germline values: CDR1 SEHNR, CDR2 FQNEAQ (reference sequence). Trimming stripped 4 bases from V and 0 bases from J, with 13 bases between. The CDR3 here is CASSSKVTYSNQPQHF. As DNA, the CDR3 is TGTGCCAGCAGCTCCAAGGTCACTTATAGCAATCAGCCCCAGCATTTT.

This chain connects TRBV6-2 or TRBV6-3 to TRBJ1-2, with D tentatively TRBD1 (6 bases). The CDR3 covers 14 residues. Germline loops: CDR1 MNHEY, CDR2 SVGEGT. V was clipped by 7 bases and J by 4 bases, with 16 bases between them. The CDR3 DNA sequence: TGTGCCAGCATTTCGCTCGGGGGCCGCTATGGCTACACCTTC. Translating gives CASISLGGRYGYTF.